This T cell receptor beta chain derives from a study of technical replicates of blood from several donors. Using immunoSEQ multiplex PCR, the repertoire was profiled, and TCRdb retains in-frame clones only, with some absent. The repertoire consists of about 75,000 clones, with 91% occurring once and the leading ten covering under 0.4%. Germline assignment: CDR1 GTSNPN and CDR2 SVGIG (reference sequence). V shed 1 base and J shed 10 bases, with 11 bases lying between them. The CDR3 consists of 11 residues. This TCR derives from a human donor in good health. Some clones in this sample may be carry-over from other donors' samples. The sample taken for sequencing was T cells isolated from PBMCs. This chain uses TRBV30 with TRBJ2-7; possible D gene TRBD2, 6 bases. This CDR3 reads CAWSAGELQYF. The CDR3 DNA is TGTGCCTGGAGTGCGGGGGAGCTACAGTACTTC.